This T cell receptor beta chain was found in a study of blood T cell repertoires in COVID-19. Study at large: The cDNA or gDNA used as material had been derived from T cells, B-cell-depleted T cells, or PBMCs.

Germline V gene data show CDR1 as SGDLS and CDR2 as YYNGEE. Between the trimmed V and J ends, which lost 5 bases and 0 bases, there was a span of 9 bases. The length of the CDR3 is 14 residues. The data were produced by immunoSEQ multiplex PCR, yet TCRdb's version contains in-frame clones alone and is incomplete. Of some 270,000 clones in the sample, roughly 89% are singletons; the top ten hold less than 2%. V and J are TRBV9 and TRBJ1-3; possibly TRBD1 for D (5 bases). Sequenced sample: peripheral blood. The TCR comes from a middle-aged woman who had recovered from COVID-19. Here the CDR3 DNA reads TGTGCCAGCAGTGGGGCTTTCTCTGGAAACACCATATATTTT. Translated: CASSGAFSGNTIYF.